This T cell receptor beta chain is from a study of cytomegalovirus exposure and HLA in healthy donors. Study-wide findings and caveats: Among TCR beta chains of equal frequency, HLA-associated ones were more clonally expanded in a later analysis. A link between a missense DCLRE1C variant and TCR beta V- and J-gene trimming emerged from a later analysis. Prediction of most subjects' HLA-A and HLA-B alleles by TCR beta sequences was reportedly accurate. It was reportedly the case that the classifier diagnosed cytomegalovirus status with high specificity and sensitivity.

Amplification used 60 Vbeta primers and 13 Jbeta primers. Method: immunoSEQ multiplex PCR; TCRdb's copy keeps in-frame clones and lacks some. The sample shows 170,000 or so clones, 75% to 85% of them seen only once. As for this clone: What it binds is unknown. Distinct nucleotide sequences in the sample also encode this CDR3.

The CDR3 runs to 14 residues. Trimming removed 2 bases at V and 6 bases at J, with 13 bases between. In germline, CDR1 is SGHRS, CDR2 YFSETQ. This TCR came from a woman in her 30s in good health and CMV-seropositive. V and J are TRBV5-1 and TRBJ2-3, with D tentatively TRBD1 (5 bases). The sequenced material came from PBMCs. The DNA of the CDR3 is TGCGCCAGCAGCTTATACCAGGACACGGATACGCAGTATTTT. This encodes CASSLYQDTDTQYF. The full variable domain, completed using reference TRBV5-1 and TRBJ2-3, is KAGVTQTPRYLIKTRGQQVTLSCSPISGHRSVSWYQQTPGQGLQFLFEYFSETQRNKGNFPGRFSGRQFSNSRSEMNVSTLELGDSALYLCASSLYQDTDTQYFGPGTRLTVL.